This TCR beta chain was sequenced in a study of blood T cell repertoires in COVID-19. Turning to the study itself: Samples representing acute and convalescent COVID-19 were sourced from the United States, Italy and Spain.

Here immunoSEQ multiplex PCR was the method, and the copy in TCRdb shows in-frame clones only, minus some. Of fewer than 400,000 clones in the sample, more than 85% were seen once. The trim removed 1 base at V and 4 bases at J, leaving 14 bases unmatched. There are 19 residues in the CDR3. Germline V gene lookup returns CDR1 SGHRS and CDR2 YFSETQ. The sample consisted of peripheral blood. The rearrangement uses TRBV5-1 and TRBJ2-7; TRBD2 aligns across 13 bases. This clonotype was obtained from a human donor in a cohort sampled during active COVID-19. The CDR3 nucleotides are TGCGCCAGCAGCTTGAGAGGAGCAGGACTAGCGGGAGTTCGGTACGAGCAGTACTTC. Amino acid sequence: CASSLRGAGLAGVRYEQYF.